This TCR beta chain comes out of a study of blood T cell repertoires in COVID-19. Method: immunoSEQ multiplex PCR; TCRdb's copy keeps in-frame clones and lacks some. The table shows about 130,000 clones, with 60% to 80% occurring only once. V was cut by 4 bases and J by 7 bases, with 17 bases left in between. This CDR3 contains 15 residues. Germline loops: CDR1 LNHDA, CDR2 SQIVND (reference sequence). This sequence originates from an elderly man with COVID-19, enrolled during active disease. The specimen was peripheral blood. The genes are TRBV19 and TRBJ1-5; TRBD1 is a possible D gene (5 bases). The CDR3 loop is CASSSWRQGRQPQHF. Written as DNA, the CDR3 is TGTGCCAGTAGTAGTTGGCGGCAGGGTCGCCAGCCCCAGCATTTT.